The rows below give T cell receptor beta chains drawn from one sample of a study of OX40 agonist ivuxolimab in advanced cancers. The table came from immunoSEQ multiplex PCR; TCRdb's copy has only in-frame clones and leaves some out. The sample holds roughly 80,000 clones, more than 80% seen once. The sample consisted of CD4+ or CD8+ T cells sorted from blood, taken in a trial of the OX40 agonist ivuxolimab. All receptors derive from an adult with an advanced solid tumor such as melanoma, head and neck, liver or kidney cancer. Both conserved end residues are trimmed from each CDR3. Rows give clone size only sometimes, using once, few, many, or a class for an expanded clone.

clone_size | v_call | cdr3_aa
. | TRBV9 | ASSVGGGGNTIY
once | TRBV28 | ASRAGLVEAF
. | TRBV2 | ASSGTGNQPQH
. | TRBV11-2 | ASSVTTGGTGELF
. | TRBV7-2 | ASSLAGDSPNQPQH
. | TRBV30 | AWRDDRGRVGELF
. | TRBV25-1 | ASSKGHGNTEAF
. | TRBV6-1 | ASRGGTQPYEQY
. | TRBV19 | ASSLGLGSDTQY
once | TRBV5-4 | ASSPAGGQETQY
. | TRBV27 | ASSSYSTDTQY
. | TRBV19 | ACKGAYEQY
. | TRBV6-6 | ASRLTGNLGNTIY
. | TRBV5-8 | ASSLPPTRNIQY
few | TRBV30 | AWSDRIDNGYT
once | TRBV7-2 | ASSWSGGIPGELF
. | TRBV30 | AWKVWGAEAF
. | TRBV20-1 | SANQEQY
. | TRBV28 | ASSLGGLGANVLT
once | TRBV6-5 | ASSYSKWLALH
. | TRBV7-2 | ASSLTGLTEAF
. | TRBV11-3 | ASSLDWFNEQF
. | TRBV6-1 | ASRQGMNTEAF
. | TRBV7-7 | ASSPSGWETQY
. | TRBV9 | ASSVESRQLRISTDTQY
. | TRBV19 | ASSITGQGETQY
. | TRBV5-1 | ASSLGLVAGETQY
. | TRBV6-1 | ASSASGTGEYEQY
. | TRBV19 | ASSRRTGGVNYGYT
. | TRBV11-2 | ASTGPINEQF
. | TRBV28 | ASSLTGRATNEKLF
. | TRBV2 | ASGGYGTLVTDEQF
. | TRBV28 | ASSLDRWNSPLH
once | TRBV28 | ASSLIRSYEQY
. | TRBV6-5 | ASSSATRDTQY
. | TRBV5-4 | ASSLQGVQTQY
. | TRBV7-9 | ASSPQGGTEAF
. | TRBV28 | ASSASGRGSTDTQY
. | TRBV18 | ASSPSDGLNEKLF
. | TRBV19 | ASSLPGQGKGEQY
. | TRBV7-2 | ASSSQIGSNQPQH
. | TRBV5-1 | ASSLVETQY
. | TRBV30 | AWSEAWDSPLH
. | TRBV6-1 | ASRGEHRGGYT
. | TRBV6-9 | ASSYKQAGYEQY